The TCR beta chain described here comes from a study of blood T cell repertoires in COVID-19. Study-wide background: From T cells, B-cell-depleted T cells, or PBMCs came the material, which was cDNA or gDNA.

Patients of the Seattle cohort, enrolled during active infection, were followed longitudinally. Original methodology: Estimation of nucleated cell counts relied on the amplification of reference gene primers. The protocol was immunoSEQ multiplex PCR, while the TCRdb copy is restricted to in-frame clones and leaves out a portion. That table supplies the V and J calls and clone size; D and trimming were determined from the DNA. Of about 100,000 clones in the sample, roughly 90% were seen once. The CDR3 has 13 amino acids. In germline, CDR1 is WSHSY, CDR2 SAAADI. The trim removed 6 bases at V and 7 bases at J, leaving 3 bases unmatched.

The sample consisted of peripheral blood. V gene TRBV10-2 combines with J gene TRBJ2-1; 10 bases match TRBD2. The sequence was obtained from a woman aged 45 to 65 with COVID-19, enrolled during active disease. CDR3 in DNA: TGCGCCAGCAGGCTAGCGGGGGTAAATGAGCAGTTCTTC. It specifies CASRLAGVNEQFF.